These T cell receptor beta chains were read from a single sample in a study of CD8 T cells in ankylosing spondylitis. TCRdb re-called the 5' RACE reads with MiXCR, one entry per CDR3 protein. Found here are about 64,000 distinct CDR3 sequences, 6% to 8% of them singletons; the top ten hold approximately 5%. The source material was synovial fluid, either unsorted or a sorted T cell fraction (not recorded which). The receptors stem from a male donor with ankylosing spondylitis. Both conserved end residues are part of each CDR3.

j_call v_call cdr3_aa
TRBJ2-1 TRBV7-3 CASSSSGRVSYNEQFF
TRBJ2-2 TRBV9 CASSVVMGGELFF
TRBJ2-1 TRBV30 CAWSRDSGVYNEQFF
TRBJ1-1 TRBV29-1 CSVEGRAGTEAFF
TRBJ2-1 TRBV7-9 CASSGRETQGDEQFF
TRBJ2-5 TRBV28 CASRSLLTGEQETQYF
TRBJ2-3 TRBV7-6 CASSSGLAGGPGDYTDTQYF
TRBJ1-1 TRBV3-1 CASSQEIGTGKAFF
TRBJ2-3 TRBV10-3 CAISAGVAGDTDTQYF
TRBJ2-5 TRBV20-1 CSALGQVTPETQYF
TRBJ2-1 TRBV19 CASRRSTGRGSYNEQFF
TRBJ2-1 TRBV24-1 CATSDTSSGSPFGEQFF
TRBJ1-1 TRBV5-1 CASSSAGGRAAFF
TRBJ2-5 TRBV28 CASTQARGEPGTQYF
TRBJ1-1 TRBV5-6 CASSSGTGDGDTEAFF
TRBJ2-4 TRBV27 CASSEGLAGNIQYF
TRBJ2-1 TRBV20-1 CSAVGTGGSYNEQFF
TRBJ1-1 TRBV4-2 CASSQEVLNTEAFF
TRBJ2-1 TRBV3-1 CASSQGSLAFPFF
TRBJ2-1 TRBV5-4 CASSAPRGSQNEQFF
TRBJ2-2 TRBV12-3/TRBV12-4 CASRPSWRAGTGELFF
TRBJ1-1 TRBV18 CASSRWDREGDTEAFF
TRBJ2-1 TRBV7-3 CASSLVGGTPPYNEQFF
TRBJ2-2 TRBV14 CASSRLQGSGELFF
TRBJ2-5 TRBV28 CASSLSPRKETQYF
TRBJ2-2 TRBV24-1 CATSDPLRPGELFF
TRBJ2-3 TRBV13 CASSLEGALLSTDTQYF